This paragraph reports one T cell receptor (beta chain). This clone is a singleton in its sample. Its recognized antigen is unknown. No base quality information exists; no much larger clone differs at one position. Donors formed part of the validation cohort, which comprised over a hundred subjects and was distinct from the first cohort of 550 to 850 subjects. Its CDR3 holds 15 amino acids, cysteine through phenylalanine. The CDR3 DNA has 45 bases and is translated from base 1. CDR1 and CDR2 are drawn from the germline V gene: SGHNT, YENEEA. V trim: 3 bases; J trim: 2 bases; unmatched bases: 2. The method was the immunoSEQ multiplex PCR assay. The study's processing was this. To diagnose cytomegalovirus status from the catalog of TCR beta chain sequences, a statistical classification framework was built. TCRdb provides this immuneACCESS table in a form limited to in-frame rearrangements. Some clones are lacking; in checked studies, under half of them reflect an unresolved V gene, and why the rest are absent is not known. Clonal size and the V and J genes are those of that table, whereas D and trimming came from the DNA. This sample lists approximately 160,000 clones; over 80% were detected once. The ten biggest clones cover around 2.5% of the sample.

These data are taken from a study of cytomegalovirus exposure and HLA in healthy donors (dated by TCRdb to about 2017). About the investigation overall: According to a later analysis, one platform produced both the roughly 110 validation repertoires and the 730 or so repertoires of the first cohort. A separate validation cohort of roughly 110 different subjects was used in addition to the 666-subject first cohort. The aim of the study was to test whether cataloging public T cell receptors could identify signatures of past pathogen exposure. High-throughput TCR immunosequencing, statistical association of individual TCRs with disease status, and machine learning were combined to predict cytomegalovirus infection status.

The paper as a whole reports these results and caveats: According to the authors, the approach could potentially be generalized to other disease states and immunological phenotypes. The classifier was reported to diagnose cytomegalovirus status with high specificity and sensitivity in both the original cohort and the validation cohort. A total of roughly 160 TCR beta chains were listed by the study as associated with cytomegalovirus. Subsequent analysis determined that TCRs grouped into clusters in the first cohort also showed a tendency toward co-occurrence across the roughly 110 validation repertoires, and 85% to 95% of cluster scores exceeded 0. Most TCR sequences were seen in very few donors, while some public TCRs were found in many individuals. In vitro tests confirmed that a few of the cytomegalovirus-associated TCR beta chains recognize cytomegalovirus antigens. A later analysis had no HLA typing for the validation cohort, so co-occurrence there was scored across all 130 or so repertoires.

This TCR was sampled from a man aged 30-40 years in good health and CMV-seropositive. The chain joins TRBV11-3 to TRBJ2-7; the junction holds 12 bases that match TRBD2. Source material: PBMCs. The CDR3 region reads CASSFASGGAYEQYF. Here is the DNA: TGTGCCAGCAGCTTCGCTAGCGGGGGGGCCTACGAGCAGTACTTC.